The TCR beta chain described here comes from a study of long-term antiretroviral therapy in people with HIV (dated by TCRdb to between 2021 and 2024). Some background on the complete study: The earliest samples were collected approximately a decade before the 2015 WHO recommendation for immediate ART, a period when ART was typically delayed until CD4 counts fell. Whether ART initiation and durable HIV suppression were associated with changes in peripheral blood TRB repertoire composition and diversity was tested in a retrospective serial study. From 30 to 35 adults with confirmed HIV infection, the cohort provided approximately 190 cryopreserved PBMC samples, gathered serially across a mean of approximately six years (range 1-12). About a third of the roughly 30 participants with HIV were female. No cross-contamination during QIAcube processing was shown when test extractions of a monoclonal T-cell line were performed alongside fewer than 40 polyclonal samples.

Participants were included only if at least one PBMC sample before ART initiation and at least two post-ART samples were available. Every participant with HIV received treatment in the United States of America. Before DNA extraction, cryopreserved samples of about 0.9-11 million PBMC were thawed and washed. At the time of the earliest PBMC sample, participants with HIV were aged between roughly 20 and 54 years. Per participant, PBMC samples came from 1-4 timepoints prior to ART initiation and 2-8 timepoints following ART initiation, for a median of 7 samples. For every participant, serial HIV viral load, CD4+ T-cell count, ART history and demographic data were obtained. Genomic DNA was extracted from unsorted PBMC with a Qiagen kit on a QIAcube, with processing performed in batches of 12 samples. Concerning this clone: There is no known antigen for this receptor. No base qualities exist here, and no much larger clone lies one base off it.

General conclusions and limits of the study: Samples dated from the mid-2000s to the late 2010s, and the ART regimens used may be less effective than current ones. Limited PBMC availability meant only the TCR beta chain was sequenced, without alpha chain pairing. CDR3 length ranges in HIV repertoires were narrower than in controls, and network structure suggested an antigen-experienced repertoire with only a slight naive shift after ART. Expanded TRB clones identified before ART initiation dominated the repertoire at all time points, although this dominance fluctuated and declined in many PLHIV after ART. No data were available on ART adherence, viral resistance or therapy changes, limiting inferences about post-ART repertoire changes. ART initiation was associated with a significant increase in TRB diversity, but diversity stayed significantly below transplant donor controls even after long-term ART. Because pre-ART samples had limited cell numbers, unsorted PBMC were profiled rather than sorted CD4+ and CD8+ T cells.

The CDR3 sequence holds 15 residues, the cysteine and phenylalanine included. Only the CDR3 region is kept as DNA, spanning 45 bases read in frame from base 1. According to the germline V gene, CDR1 reads ENHRY and CDR2 reads SYGVKD. Trimming leaves V shorter by 5 bases and J shorter by 2 bases, with the junction holding 4 bases beyond the gene matches. The immunoSEQ hsTCRB v3.0 assay was used at survey level resolution for TRB variable region sequencing. The targeted TRB sequencing depth was about 40,000-55,000 T-cell genomes per sample. TRB libraries were pooled and sequenced on an Illumina MiSeq using a v3 150-cycle kit. Processing in the source paper ran as follows. Analysis of repertoires was carried out in R inside a reproducible Nextflow workflow spanning QC, data transformation and analysis. LymphoSeq2, an R package for exploring AIRR-Seq data, was used to implement the custom analyses. A few samples yielding fewer than 5000 total TRB sequences were excluded, leaving more than 150 analyzed HIV repertoires. Of the roughly 180 retained HIV repertoires, 55 to 60 were collected before and roughly 130 after ART initiation. Each repertoire was downsampled to 5000 TRB nucleotide sequences, and summary statistics were averaged across 100 downsampling iterations. The analysis kept only TRB sequences whose CDR3 regions were at least seven amino acids long. Two measures captured diversity: a Shannon entropy-derived clonality score and the Gini coefficient. In the repertoire networks, any two of the top 5000 CDR3 amino acid sequences were linked whenever the two sequences differed by an edit distance of one. GLIPH2 predicted antigen specificity groups and MHC restriction for TRB CDR3 amino acid sequences. Known CMV, EBV, HIV or tissue antigen associations were flagged by matching CDR3 amino acid sequences against VDJdb and McPAS-TCR. Pre-ART, post-ART and control groups were compared with Wilcoxon signed-rank tests and Holm-Bonferroni correction. Entries here come from immuneACCESS through TCRdb and include only in-frame sequences with V and J called. Some clones fail to appear in such tables; in the studies checked, an unresolved V gene covers under half of the shortfall, and the cause of the remainder is unknown. For V, J and clone size, that table is used; D and trimming come from the DNA. The sample table lists about 39,000 clones, 75% to 90% of them with a count of one. In total, the top ten clones hold about 5.7% of the sample.

The starting material was unsorted PBMCs, obtained 3.1 years after starting antiretroviral therapy. The receptor was isolated from a woman aged 45-59 years with HIV. The chain was built from TRBV10-3 and TRBJ1-3; 9 central bases correspond to TRBD1. The nucleotides are TGTGCCATCAGTAATAGACAGGGGGCTGGAAACACCATATATTTT. Translated, it reads CAISNRQGAGNTIYF.